This T cell receptor (beta chain) was sequenced for a study of cytomegalovirus exposure and HLA in healthy donors. At the level of the study: There were 100 million to 120 million unique TCR beta sequences, drawn from about 180 million T cells, in an earlier analysis.

13 Jbeta primers and 60 Vbeta primers were used for the PCR. Produced via immunoSEQ multiplex PCR; TCRdb's table is partial and in-frame only. Of roughly 200,000 clones listed, roughly four fifths are singletons. At sampling all donors were nominally healthy, likely with unrecorded immune exposures. This receptor was obtained from a middle-aged man in good health and CMV-seronegative. The sample taken for sequencing was PBMCs.

CDR3 DNA: TGTGCCAGCAGCGGTTCGGGGGGGAACACTGAAGCTTTCTTT. As protein: CASSGSGGNTEAFF. V is TRBV28 and J is TRBJ1-1; tentatively, D is TRBD1 (5 bases). V dropped 6 bases and J dropped 1 base, with 12 bases sitting between them. Per the germline V gene, CDR1 is MDHEN and CDR2 is SYDVKM. CDR3 size: 14 residues.